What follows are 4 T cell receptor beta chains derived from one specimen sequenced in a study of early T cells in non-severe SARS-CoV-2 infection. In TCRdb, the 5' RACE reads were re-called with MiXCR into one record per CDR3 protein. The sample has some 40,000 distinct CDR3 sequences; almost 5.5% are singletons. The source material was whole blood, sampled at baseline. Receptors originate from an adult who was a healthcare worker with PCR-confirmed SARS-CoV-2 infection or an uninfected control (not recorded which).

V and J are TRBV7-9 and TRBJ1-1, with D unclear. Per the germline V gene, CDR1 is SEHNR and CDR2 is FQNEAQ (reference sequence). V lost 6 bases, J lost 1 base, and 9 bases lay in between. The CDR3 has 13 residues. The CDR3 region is CASRPNRNTEAFF. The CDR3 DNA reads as TGTGCCAGCAGGCCAAACAGGAACACTGAAGCTTTCTTT.

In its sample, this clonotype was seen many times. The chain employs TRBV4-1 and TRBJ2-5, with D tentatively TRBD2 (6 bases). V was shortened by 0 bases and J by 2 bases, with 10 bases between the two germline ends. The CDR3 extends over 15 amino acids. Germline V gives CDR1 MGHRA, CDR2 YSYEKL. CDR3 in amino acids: CASSQDPSVQETQYF. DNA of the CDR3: TGCGCCAGCAGCCAAGACCCTAGCGTTCAAGAGACCCAGTACTTC.

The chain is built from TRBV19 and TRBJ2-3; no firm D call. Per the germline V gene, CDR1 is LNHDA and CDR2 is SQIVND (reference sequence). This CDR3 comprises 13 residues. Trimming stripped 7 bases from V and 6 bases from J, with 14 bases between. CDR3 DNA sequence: TGTGCCAGTAACACGGGCGTAAGGGATACGCAGTATTTT. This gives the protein CASNTGVRDTQYF. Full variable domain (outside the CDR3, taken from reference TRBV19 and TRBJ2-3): DGGITQSPKYLFRKEGQNVTLSCEQNLNHDAMYWYRQDPGQGLRLIYYSQIVNDFQKGDIAEGYSVSREKKESFPLTVTSAQKNPTAFYLCASNTGVRDTQYFGPGTRLTVL.

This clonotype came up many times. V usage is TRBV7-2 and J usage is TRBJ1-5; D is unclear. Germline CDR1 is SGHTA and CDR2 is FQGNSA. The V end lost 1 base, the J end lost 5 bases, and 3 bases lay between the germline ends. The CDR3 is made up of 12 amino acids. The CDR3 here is CASSLGYQPQHF. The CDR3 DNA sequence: TGTGCCAGCAGCTTAGGATATCAGCCCCAGCATTTT.